Included here is one TCR beta chain sequence, with context. Its target is not known. Germline V gives CDR1 SGDLS, CDR2 YYNGEE. V lost 10 bases to trimming and J lost 1 base, with 10 bases between them. CDR3 length: 12 amino acids. Amplification used 60 Vbeta primers and 13 Jbeta primers. Sequencing used immunoSEQ multiplex PCR; TCRdb keeps in-frame clones, though not all of them. The sample lists 160,000 or so clones; over 80% were seen once. This record comes from a study of cytomegalovirus exposure and HLA in healthy donors. Study-level results: Confirmation in vitro established that three CMV-associated chains were specific for CMV antigens. Associated with cytomegalovirus, according to the listing, were approximately 160 TCR beta chains. In a later analysis, parvovirus B19, influenza, CMV and Epstein-Barr virus appeared linked to several top co-occurrence clusters.

Material: PBMCs. The V and J genes are TRBV9 and TRBJ2-3; no reliable D call. The clonotype comes from a woman aged 18-29 years in good health and CMV-seronegative. CDR3 region: CAGSRGTDTQYF. For the CDR3, the DNA is TGTGCCGGCTCCCGGGGCACAGATACGCAGTATTTT.